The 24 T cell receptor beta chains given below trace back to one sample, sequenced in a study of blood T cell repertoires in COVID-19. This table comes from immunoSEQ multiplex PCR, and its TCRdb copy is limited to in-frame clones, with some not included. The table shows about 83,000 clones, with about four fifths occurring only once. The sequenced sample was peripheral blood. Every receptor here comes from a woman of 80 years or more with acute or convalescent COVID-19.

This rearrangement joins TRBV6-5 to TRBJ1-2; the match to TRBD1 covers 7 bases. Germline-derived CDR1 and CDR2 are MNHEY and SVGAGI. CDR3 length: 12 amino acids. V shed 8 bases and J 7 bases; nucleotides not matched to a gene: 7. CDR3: CASWGTVFGYTF. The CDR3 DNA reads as TGTGCCAGCTGGGGGACAGTATTTGGCTACACCTTC.

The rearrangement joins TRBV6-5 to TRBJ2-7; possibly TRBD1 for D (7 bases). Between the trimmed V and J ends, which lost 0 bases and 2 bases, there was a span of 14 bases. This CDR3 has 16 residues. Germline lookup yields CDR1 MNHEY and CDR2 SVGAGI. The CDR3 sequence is CASSYSVAGGTYEQYF. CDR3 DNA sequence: TGTGCCAGCAGTTACTCGGTGGCAGGGGGGACCTACGAGCAGTACTTC.

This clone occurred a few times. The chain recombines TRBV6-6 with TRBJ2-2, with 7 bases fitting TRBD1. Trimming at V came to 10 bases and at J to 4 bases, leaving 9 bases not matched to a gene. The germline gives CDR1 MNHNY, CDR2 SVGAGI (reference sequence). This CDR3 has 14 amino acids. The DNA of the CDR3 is TGTGCCACCTTCCCGGGACAGAGCACCGGGGAGCTGTTTTTT. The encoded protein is CATFPGQSTGELFF.

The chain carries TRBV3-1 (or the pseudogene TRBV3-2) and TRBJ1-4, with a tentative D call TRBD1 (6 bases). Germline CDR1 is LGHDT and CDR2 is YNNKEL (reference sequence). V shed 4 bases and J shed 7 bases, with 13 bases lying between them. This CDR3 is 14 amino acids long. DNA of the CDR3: TGTGCCAGCAGCCCCTACGGACAGTTTGAAAAACTGTTTTTT. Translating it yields CASSPYGQFEKLFF.

The DNA for the CDR3 is TGTGCCAGTAGTATTTCGGGAGGCGGGGAGCTGTTTTTT. Protein: CASSISGGGELFF. The chain couples TRBV19 to TRBJ2-2, with 7 bases aligning to TRBD2. Germline lookup yields CDR1 LNHDA and CDR2 SQIVND (reference sequence). The V gene end was trimmed by 3 bases and the J gene end by 7 bases; junction bases not matched to a gene: 2. This CDR3 contains 13 residues.

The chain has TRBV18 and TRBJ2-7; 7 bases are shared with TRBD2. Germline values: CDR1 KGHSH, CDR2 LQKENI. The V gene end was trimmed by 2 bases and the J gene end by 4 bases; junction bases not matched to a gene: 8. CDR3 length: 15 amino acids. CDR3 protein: CASSPAGSGGYEQYF. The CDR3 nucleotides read TGTGCCAGCTCACCAGCAGGGTCGGGGGGATACGAGCAGTACTTC.

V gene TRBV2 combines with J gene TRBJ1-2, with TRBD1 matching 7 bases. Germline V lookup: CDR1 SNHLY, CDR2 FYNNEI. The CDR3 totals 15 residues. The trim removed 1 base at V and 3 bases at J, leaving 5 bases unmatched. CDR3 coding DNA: TGTGCCAGCAGTGAAGGGGACAGAGGTTACTATGGCTACACCTTC. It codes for CASSEGDRGYYGYTF.

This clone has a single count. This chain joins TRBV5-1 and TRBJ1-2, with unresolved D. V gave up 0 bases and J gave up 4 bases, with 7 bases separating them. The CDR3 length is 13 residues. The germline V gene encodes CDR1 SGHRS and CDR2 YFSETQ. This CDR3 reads CASSLEEGYGYTF. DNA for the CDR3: TGCGCCAGCAGCTTGGAGGAGGGCTATGGCTACACCTTC.

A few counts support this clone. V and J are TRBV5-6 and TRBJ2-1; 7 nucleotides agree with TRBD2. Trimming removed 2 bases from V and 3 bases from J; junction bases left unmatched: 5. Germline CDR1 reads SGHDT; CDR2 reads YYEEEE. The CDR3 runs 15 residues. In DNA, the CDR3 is TGTGCCAGCAGCTTCCGGGGGGTTTACTACAATGAGCAGTTCTTC. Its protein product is CASSFRGVYYNEQFF. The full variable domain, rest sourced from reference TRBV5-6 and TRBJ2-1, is DAGVTQSPTHLIKTRGQQVTLRCSPKSGHDTVSWYQQALGQGPQFIFQYYEEEERQRGNFPDRFSGHQFPNYSSELNVNALLLGDSALYLCASSFRGVYYNEQFFGPGTRLTVL.

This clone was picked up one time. CDR3 coding DNA: TGTGCCAACCCCAGGACAGGGCAGAACACTGAAGCTTTCTTT. Translation gives CANPRTGQNTEAFF. V usage is TRBV11-3 and J usage is TRBJ1-1, with 8 bases that match TRBD1. The germline gives CDR1 SGHNT, CDR2 YENEEA. The CDR3 has 14 residues. The V segment lost 10 bases and the J segment 1 base; nucleotides outside the gene matches: 8. Using reference TRBV11-3 and TRBJ1-1 for the parts outside the CDR3, the full variable domain is EAGVVQSPRYKIIEKKQPVAFWCNPISGHNTLYWYLQNLGQGPELLIRYENEEAVDDSQLPKDRFSAERLKGVDSTLKIQPAELGDSAVYLCANPRTGQNTEAFFGQGTRLTVV.

The CDR3: CASSKVGGWYGYTF. For the CDR3, the DNA is TGTGCCAGCAGCAAAGTAGGGGGCTGGTATGGCTACACCTTC. V and J are TRBV21-1 and TRBJ1-2; TRBD1 reflects the table's D call only, with no check against the DNA. TRBV21-1 has pseudogene status. The CDR3 consists of 14 residues.

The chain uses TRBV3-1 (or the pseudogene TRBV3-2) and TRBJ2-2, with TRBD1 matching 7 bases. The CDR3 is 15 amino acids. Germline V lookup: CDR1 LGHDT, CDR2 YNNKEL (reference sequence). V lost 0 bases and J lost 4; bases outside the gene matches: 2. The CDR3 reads CASSQEGTATGELFF. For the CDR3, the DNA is TGTGCCAGCAGCCAAGAAGGGACAGCCACCGGGGAGCTGTTTTTT.

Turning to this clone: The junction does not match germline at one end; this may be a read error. CDR3 protein: CASSLGDRLLYEQYF. CDR3 coding DNA: TGTGCTAGCAGCTTGGGGGACAGGCTACTCTACGAGCAGTACTTC. V is TRBV7-7 and J is TRBJ2-7, with TRBD1 matching over 8 bases. Germline assignment: CDR1 SSHAT and CDR2 FNYEAQ (reference sequence). The CDR3 contains 15 residues.

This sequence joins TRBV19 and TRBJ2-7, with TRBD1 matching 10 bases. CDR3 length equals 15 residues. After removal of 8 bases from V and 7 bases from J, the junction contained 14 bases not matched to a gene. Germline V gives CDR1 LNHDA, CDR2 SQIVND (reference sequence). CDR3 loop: CASGTPGQGSGEQYF. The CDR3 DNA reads TGTGCCAGTGGAACGCCGGGACAGGGGTCAGGGGAGCAGTACTTC.

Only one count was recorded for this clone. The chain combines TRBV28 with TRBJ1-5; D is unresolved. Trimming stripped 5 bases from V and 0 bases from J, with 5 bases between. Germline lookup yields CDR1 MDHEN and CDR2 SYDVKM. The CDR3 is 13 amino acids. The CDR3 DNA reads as TGTGCCAGCAGTCCCTCTAGCAATCAGCCCCAGCATTTT. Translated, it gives CASSPSSNQPQHF.

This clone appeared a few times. DNA for the CDR3: TGTGCCAGCAGCTTAGATCTCAGGCCCGAGAAGTATAATTCACCCCTCCACTTT. Translated, it gives CASSLDLRPEKYNSPLHF. J is TRBJ1-6 and V is TRBV11-3; D gene ambiguous. The germline V gene has CDR1 SGHNT and CDR2 YENEEA. CDR3 length: 18 residues. Trimming cost V 0 bases and J 4 bases, with 16 bases left between them.

The CDR3 sequence is CASSPTLLASSYNEQFF. CDR3 bases: TGTGCCAGCAGCCCGACCCTTCTAGCGTCCTCCTACAATGAGCAGTTCTTC. The genes are TRBV9 and TRBJ2-1, with D possibly TRBD2 on 6 matching bases. The CDR3 spans 17 residues. V lost 4 bases, J lost 0 bases, and 17 bases lay in between. CDR1 and CDR2 (germline): SGDLS, YYNGEE.

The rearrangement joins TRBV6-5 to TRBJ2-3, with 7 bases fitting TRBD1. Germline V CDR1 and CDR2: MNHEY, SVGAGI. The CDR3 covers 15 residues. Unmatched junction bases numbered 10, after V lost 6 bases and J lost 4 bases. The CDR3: CASSPRRQGADTQYF. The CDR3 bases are TGTGCCAGCAGCCCCCGACGACAGGGCGCAGATACGCAGTATTTT.

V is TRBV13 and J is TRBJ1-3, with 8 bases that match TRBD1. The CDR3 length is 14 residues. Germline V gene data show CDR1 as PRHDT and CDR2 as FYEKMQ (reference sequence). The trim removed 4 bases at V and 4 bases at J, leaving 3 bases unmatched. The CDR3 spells CASSYGQGGNTIYF. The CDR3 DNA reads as TGTGCCAGCAGCTACGGACAGGGCGGAAACACCATATATTTT.

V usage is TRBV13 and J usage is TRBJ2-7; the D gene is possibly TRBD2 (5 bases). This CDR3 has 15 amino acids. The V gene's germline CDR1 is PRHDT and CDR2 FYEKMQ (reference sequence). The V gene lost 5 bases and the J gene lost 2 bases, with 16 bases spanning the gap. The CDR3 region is CASSRQGKGAYEQYF. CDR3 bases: TGTGCCAGCAGCCGTCAAGGGAAGGGAGCCTACGAGCAGTACTTC.

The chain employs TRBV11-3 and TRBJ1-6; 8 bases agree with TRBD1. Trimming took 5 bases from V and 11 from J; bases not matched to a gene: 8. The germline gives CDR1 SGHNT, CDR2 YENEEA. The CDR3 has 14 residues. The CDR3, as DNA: TGTGCCAGCAGCCTAGGACAGGGCCTCGCACCCCTCCACTTT. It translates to CASSLGQGLAPLHF.

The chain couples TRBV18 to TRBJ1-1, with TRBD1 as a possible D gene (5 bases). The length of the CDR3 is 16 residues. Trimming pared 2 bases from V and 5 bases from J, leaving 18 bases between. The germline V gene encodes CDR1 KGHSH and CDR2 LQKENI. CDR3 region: CASSPGAENLGTEAFF. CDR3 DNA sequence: TGTGCCAGCTCACCAGGGGCGGAAAATTTGGGTACTGAAGCTTTCTTT.

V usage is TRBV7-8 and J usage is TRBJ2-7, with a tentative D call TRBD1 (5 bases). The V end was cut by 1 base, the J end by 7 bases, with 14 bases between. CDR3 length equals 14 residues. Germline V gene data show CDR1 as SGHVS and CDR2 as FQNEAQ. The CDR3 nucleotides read TGTGCCAGCAGCTTAGAAGGGCAGGGTGGTGAGCAGTACTTC. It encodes CASSLEGQGGEQYF.

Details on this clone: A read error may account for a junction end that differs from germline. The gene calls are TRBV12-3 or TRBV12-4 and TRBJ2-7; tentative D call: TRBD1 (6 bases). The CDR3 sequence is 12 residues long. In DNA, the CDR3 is TGTGCCAGCACCCGGACAGCCTATGAGCAGTACTTC. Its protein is CASTRTAYEQYF.